Listed below are T cell receptor beta chains from one sample, sequenced in a study of blood T cell repertoires in COVID-19. Produced via immunoSEQ multiplex PCR; TCRdb's table is partial and in-frame only. The sample lists about 310,000 clones, roughly 86% occurring once. Sequenced input: PBMCs or T cells enriched from blood (not recorded which). The receptors derive from a woman between 18 and 29 years old who had recovered from COVID-19. The CDR3 runs from the conserved cysteine through the conserved F or W. The D gene is left open where the match is weak. Where a row states a size, it is once, few, many or the class of an expanded clone; other rows omit it.

d_call	v_call	clone_size	j_call	cdr3_nt	cdr3_aa
TRBD1	TRBV5-8	.	TRBJ1-1	TGTGCCAGCAGCTTGGATGGACAGGGTAGACGAGGCTTT	CASSLDGQGRRGF
.	TRBV27	.	TRBJ2-7	TGTGCCAGCAGTCCGAGGTGGTCCAGGGGAACCTACGAGCAGTACTTC	CASSPRWSRGTYEQYF
.	TRBV7-9	.	TRBJ2-3	TGTGCCAGCAGCCCCGATAGCAAAGATACGCAGTATTTT	CASSPDSKDTQYF
TRBD1	TRBV18	.	TRBJ1-1	TGTGCCAGCTCACGGGACAGGGGGCTTTGGAACACTGAAGCTTTCTTT	CASSRDRGLWNTEAFF
.	TRBV6-1	.	TRBJ1-2	TGTGCCAGCAGTGAACGGGGCTATGGCTACACCTTC	CASSERGYGYTF
.	TRBV12-3/TRBV12-4	.	TRBJ2-5	TGTGCCAGCAGCCTTGGCAGGGGTGAGACCCAGTACTTC	CASSLGRGETQYF
TRBD2	TRBV4-2	.	TRBJ2-3	TGTGCCAGCAGCCCAGGCGGGAGATATACGCAGTATTTT	CASSPGGRYTQYF
.	TRBV5-4	.	TRBJ1-5	TGTGCCAGCAGCTTGGTTCCGGATCAGCCCCAGCATTTT	CASSLVPDQPQHF
TRBD2	TRBV19	.	TRBJ2-7	TGTGCCAGTAGTATCGGCGGGGGCTCCTACGAGCAGTACTTC	CASSIGGGSYEQYF
.	TRBV19	.	TRBJ1-2	TGTGCCAGTAGTATAGATTCCGGTTATGGCTACACCTTC	CASSIDSGYGYTF
TRBD2	TRBV6-5	.	TRBJ2-7	TGTGCCAGCAGTTACTCCCTAGCGGGTGCCTACGAGCAGTACTTC	CASSYSLAGAYEQYF
TRBD1	TRBV11-2	.	TRBJ1-1	TGTGCCAGCAGCTTGGGACAGCTCATGAACACTGAAGCTTTCTTT	CASSLGQLMNTEAFF
.	TRBV19	once	TRBJ2-5	TGTGCCAGTAGTATAAGACAGGAAGAGACCCAGTACTTC	CASSIRQEETQYF
.	TRBV6-2/TRBV6-3	.	TRBJ2-7	TGTGCCAGCAGTTACTCAAGGGACACTAGTTCCTACGAGCAGTACTTC	CASSYSRDTSSYEQYF
TRBD1	TRBV6-5	.	TRBJ1-4	TGTGCCAGCAGGACAACAGGGGATGGAGAAAAACTGTTTTTT	CASRTTGDGEKLFF
TRBD1	TRBV19	.	TRBJ1-1	TGTGCCAGTAGTACCGGGACAGGGGGCAAGTTGGACACTGAAGCTTTCTTT	CASSTGTGGKLDTEAFF
.	TRBV21-1	.	TRBJ1-4	TGTGCCACCCCACCCTCCAGGGGACTACGCAATGAAAAACTGTTTTTT	CATPPSRGLRNEKLFF
.	TRBV5-1	.	TRBJ2-2	TGCGCCAGCAGCTTGGAAGCTCACACCGGGGAGCTGTTTTTT	CASSLEAHTGELFF
.	TRBV9	.	TRBJ2-2	TGTGCCAGCAGCGTAGGTGGCGGCACCGGGGAGCTGTTTTTT	CASSVGGGTGELFF
.	TRBV9	.	TRBJ1-1	TGTGCCAGCAGCGCTCAGGGGCGGACTGAAGCTTTCTTT	CASSAQGRTEAFF
TRBD1	TRBV11-1	.	TRBJ2-3	TGTGCCAGCCGCGCCCTGACCGGGACAGGTTCAGATACGCAGTATTTT	CASRALTGTGSDTQYF
.	TRBV2	.	TRBJ2-6	TGTGCCAGCAGTGATGGGTCCCTGGTCAGGGCCTCCTCTGGGGCCAACGTCCTGACTTTC	CASSDGSLVRASSGANVLTF
.	TRBV5-6	.	TRBJ2-1	TGTGCCAGCAGCCCAAACACTAAGAGCTACAATGAGCAGTTCTTC	CASSPNTKSYNEQFF
TRBD1	TRBV20-1	.	TRBJ1-4	TGCAGTGCTACAGACAGGGAGGAGCTTTTT	CSATDREELF